The TCR beta chain described here comes from a study of glioma-infiltrating T cells after dendritic cell vaccination. Assay: immunoSEQ multiplex PCR; the TCRdb copy retains only in-frame clones and omits some. This table has under 100,000 clones, over 65% appearing once. The sample in question was blood, obtained before dendritic cell vaccination. The TCR sequence derives from a human donor with glioblastoma.

CDR3 DNA sequence: TGTGCCAGCAGCTTACTTCCCTGGACTACCACAGATACGCAGTATTTT. Translation: CASSLLPWTTTDTQYF. This chain connects TRBV7-2 to TRBJ2-3; D perhaps matches TRBD2 (6 bases). Deletions cut 2 bases from V and 2 bases from J, with 14 bases between. Per germline, CDR1 SGHTA and CDR2 FQGNSA. CDR3 length equals 16 residues. The full variable domain, in which reference TRBV7-2 and TRBJ2-3 provide the parts outside the CDR3, is GAGVSQSPSNKVTEKGKDVELRCDPISGHTALYWYRQSLGQGLEFLIYFQGNSAPDKSGLPSDRFSAERTGGSVSTLTIQRTQQEDSAVYLCASSLLPWTTTDTQYFGPGTRLTVL.